This T cell receptor beta chain was found in a study of radiation and T cells in renal cell carcinoma. Study-wide points: Without pretreatment biopsies, baseline tumor clonotype presence was undetermined.

The ends lost 6 bases at V and 6 bases at J; junction bases unmatched: 7. Per germline, CDR1 SGHRS and CDR2 YFSETQ. This CDR3 contains 15 residues. Assay used: immunoSEQ multiplex PCR; TCRdb lists only in-frame clones, some missing. The sample holds under 100,000 clones, around four fifths seen once. Comment on this clone: What it binds is unknown.

Time point noted: blood 4 weeks post-SBRT, at nephrectomy. Treatment described: 15 Gy SBRT to primary tumor, nephrectomy 4 weeks later. Nephrectomy followed 15 Gy stereotactic body radiation by 4 weeks. Serial blood draws occurred at baseline and 2 and 4 weeks post-SBRT. Clear cell pathology was present in this patient's renal cell carcinoma. The sample here was blood, taken from a patient whose treatment included radiotherapy and nephrectomy. This sequence joins TRBV5-1 and TRBJ2-3; 13 bases match TRBD2. This receptor was identified in a man aged 50 to 59 with renal cell carcinoma. The CDR3 is CASTSRGLAGDTQYF. The CDR3 nucleotides are TGCGCCAGCACCTCCAGGGGACTAGCGGGGGATACGCAGTATTTT.